These 24 T cell receptor beta chains came from one sample sequenced in a study of blood T cell repertoires in COVID-19. The assay was immunoSEQ multiplex PCR, and TCRdb's table has in-frame clones only and misses some. In the table there are some 150,000 clones, around 85% of which are singletons. Sequencing was done on a sample of peripheral blood. These TCRs come from a man aged 65 to 85 with acute or convalescent COVID-19.

The chain uses TRBV28 and TRBJ1-1, with a possible D match to TRBD1 (6 bases). Trimming shortened V by 6 bases and J by 3 bases, and 11 bases separated the two germline ends. Germline-derived CDR1 and CDR2 are MDHEN and SYDVKM. The CDR3 extends over 13 amino acids. The chain's CDR3 is CASRPSGDTEAFF. The CDR3 bases are TGTGCCAGCAGACCTTCAGGGGACACTGAAGCTTTCTTT.

The chain employs TRBV27 and TRBJ2-1; a possible D gene is TRBD2 (6 bases). V was cut by 3 bases and J by 6 bases, with 12 bases left in between. The CDR3 is made up of 14 amino acids. Germline assignment: CDR1 MNHEY and CDR2 SMNVEV (reference sequence). The CDR3 loop is CASSLWREVNEQFF. CDR3 coding DNA: TGTGCCAGCAGTTTGTGGAGGGAGGTCAATGAGCAGTTCTTC.

The CDR3 DNA sequence: TGTGCCACACAACTAGGGGGTAGATACGAGCAGTACTTC. Protein: CATQLGGRYEQYF. This chain uses TRBV28 with TRBJ2-7, with D possibly TRBD1 on 6 matching bases. CDR1 MDHEN and CDR2 SYDVKM come from the germline V gene. The CDR3 length is 13 residues. V was shortened by 10 bases and J by 4 bases, with 17 bases between the two germline ends.

The rearrangement uses TRBV18 and TRBJ2-1, with 9 bases matching TRBD1. Germline assignment: CDR1 KGHSH and CDR2 LQKENI. V lost 6 bases to trimming and J lost 4 bases; unmatched junction nucleotides: 7. This CDR3 is built from 15 residues. The chain's CDR3 is CASSRRQGVYNEQFF. CDR3 DNA sequence: TGTGCCAGCTCCCGTAGACAGGGGGTGTACAATGAGCAGTTCTTC.

This clone was observed a single time. The chain recombines TRBV5-1 with TRBJ2-7; 8 positions match TRBD1. The length of the CDR3 is 17 residues. Germline V gene sequence: CDR1 SGHRS, CDR2 YFSETQ. With 0 bases clipped from V and 4 bases from J, the junction kept 12 bases outside the gene matches. CDR3 sequence (DNA): TGCGCCAGCAGCTTGGCCGCTGGAGACAGGGGCGGGTACGAGCAGTACTTC. This encodes CASSLAAGDRGGYEQYF.

The V call is TRBV7-3, the J call TRBJ2-2; a possible D gene is TRBD1 (6 bases). Germline CDR1 SGHTA, CDR2 FQGTGA. The CDR3 sequence is 16 residues long. Trimming cost V 2 bases and J 0 bases, with 10 bases left between them. The DNA for the CDR3 is TGTGCCAGCAGCTTAGCAACAGGGTCGAACACCGGGGAGCTGTTTTTT. Protein sequence: CASSLATGSNTGELFF.

The rearrangement links TRBV9 to TRBJ2-7, with D possibly matching TRBD1 (6 bases). In germline, CDR1 is SGDLS, CDR2 YYNGEE. This CDR3 is built from 12 residues. V lost 3 bases to trimming and J lost 5 bases, with 9 bases between them. CDR3 residues: CASSADSHEQYF. The CDR3 DNA reads as TGTGCCAGCAGCGCGGACAGCCACGAGCAGTACTTC.

The chain employs TRBV5-4 and TRBJ2-7, with 7 bases lining up with TRBD1. The CDR3 sequence is 14 residues long. Germline trimming cut 2 bases from V and 3 bases from J; bases unmatched to any gene: 5. Germline CDR1 and CDR2: SGHNT and YYREEE (reference sequence). For the CDR3, the DNA is TGTGCCAGCAGCTTCGGGACAGACAACTACGAGCAGTACTTC. Translation gives CASSFGTDNYEQYF.

The rearrangement joins TRBV19 to TRBJ1-4; maybe TRBD1 (6 bases). The V gene lost 5 bases and the J gene lost 14 bases, with 18 bases spanning the gap. Germline V gene sequence: CDR1 LNHDA, CDR2 SQIVND (reference sequence). This CDR3 comprises 13 residues. The CDR3 DNA is TGTGCCAGTAGTCCGAGACAGGCCCCGAGCCTGTTTTTT. Amino acid sequence: CASSPRQAPSLFF.

This clone was seen a handful of times. V usage is TRBV7-2 and J usage is TRBJ2-3, with 13 bases lining up with TRBD2. CDR1 and CDR2 from the germline V gene are SGHTA and FQGNSA. The CDR3 length is 18 residues. The V segment lost 4 bases and the J segment 5 bases; nucleotides outside the gene matches: 12. CDR3 in amino acids: CASSSWTSGSYRIDTQYF. The CDR3 DNA reads TGTGCCAGCAGCTCGTGGACTAGCGGGAGTTACCGAATAGATACGCAGTATTTT.

The chain uses TRBV5-1 and TRBJ1-2, with a tentative D call TRBD1 (5 bases). Germline CDR1 and CDR2: SGHRS and YFSETQ. V lost 4 bases, J lost 6 bases, and 10 bases lay in between. The CDR3 is 12 residues long. CDR3 nucleotides: TGCGCCAGCAGCCGGGGCGGGGATGGCTACACCTTC. This sequence encodes CASSRGGDGYTF.

The rearrangement links TRBV6-5 to TRBJ2-7; 9 bases are a match to TRBD2. Germline V gene data show CDR1 as MNHEY and CDR2 as SVGAGI. J was trimmed by 8 bases and V by 7 bases; bases with no gene match: 15. The CDR3 totals 15 residues. Written as DNA, the CDR3 is TGTGCCAGCAAAGCCAATTTGCGGGAGGGCTTAAAGCAGTACTTC. It codes for CASKANLREGLKQYF.

The V call is TRBV7-2, the J call TRBJ2-3, with 11 bases matching TRBD2. Unmatched junction bases numbered 7, after V lost 5 bases and J lost 0 bases. This CDR3 region has 17 residues. In germline, CDR1 is SGHTA, CDR2 FQGNSA. CDR3 residues: CASSLRLAGHSTDTQYF. The DNA of the CDR3 is TGTGCCAGCAGCCTCAGACTAGCGGGGCATAGCACAGATACGCAGTATTTT.

This clone occurred a few times. The rearrangement links TRBV5-1 to TRBJ1-2, with a weak D call TRBD1 (5 bases). Germline V CDR1 and CDR2: SGHRS, YFSETQ. Between the trimmed V and J ends, which lost 0 bases and 8 bases, there was a span of 14 bases. The CDR3 has 14 residues. The CDR3 spells CASSLAGEGRGYTF. CDR3 sequence (DNA): TGCGCCAGCAGCTTGGCGGGGGAGGGCCGAGGCTACACCTTC.

The CDR3 DNA sequence: TGTGCCACCAGTGACCTAGGGACAGGGCACAATGAGCAGTTCTTC. As protein: CATSDLGTGHNEQFF. The rearrangement uses TRBV24-1 and TRBJ2-1; 9 nucleotides match TRBD1. The J segment lost 5 bases and the V segment lost 4 bases, leaving 5 bases of the junction unmatched. The germline V gene encodes CDR1 KGHDR and CDR2 SFDVKD. There are 15 residues in the CDR3.

The rearrangement joins TRBV18 to TRBJ1-2, with 8 bases aligning to TRBD1. This CDR3 is 17 amino acids long. Germline values: CDR1 KGHSH, CDR2 LQKENI. The V and J ends lost 2 bases and 6 bases, in that order; junction bases with no gene match: 14. The CDR3: CASSPSGGTGQGHGYTF. In DNA, the CDR3 is TGTGCCAGCTCACCAAGTGGGGGAACCGGACAGGGCCATGGCTACACCTTC.

Only one count was recorded for this clone. The chain joins TRBV6-2 or TRBV6-3 to TRBJ1-1; TRBD1 matches at 8 bases. CDR1 MNHEY and CDR2 SVGEGT come from the germline V gene. V was pared by 2 bases and J by 1 base, with 3 bases of the junction left unmatched. There are 15 residues in the CDR3. CDR3 bases: TGTGCCAGCAGTTACGCGGGACAGGCGAACACTGAAGCTTTCTTT. Its protein is CASSYAGQANTEAFF.

The gene calls are TRBV10-3 and TRBJ1-2, with 10 bases matching TRBD1. The germline CDR1 and CDR2 sequences are ENHRY and SYGVKD. The V and J ends lost 6 bases and 8 bases, in that order; junction bases with no gene match: 6. The CDR3 contains 13 residues. In DNA, the CDR3 is TGTGCCATCAGAGGGACAGGGGAAGACGGCTACACCTTC. Protein sequence: CAIRGTGEDGYTF.

Remarks on this clone: The junction departs from germline at one end; a sequencing error may be responsible. The V gene is TRBV5-6, the J gene TRBJ2-5; 7 bases fit TRBD1. There are 16 residues in the CDR3. Looked up from germline, CDR1 is SGHDT and CDR2 is YYEEEE. CDR3: CASSLLGDSSREAQYF. The DNA of the CDR3 is TGTGCCAGCAGCTTGCTCGGGGACAGTTCAAGAGAGGCCCAGTACTTC.

The chain carries TRBV14 and TRBJ2-7, with TRBD2 matching over 14 bases. V shed 3 bases, J shed 4 bases, and the junction held 8 bases outside the gene matches. This CDR3 region has 17 residues. Germline CDR1 SGHDN, CDR2 FVKESK. CDR3 DNA: TGTGCCAGCAGCCAGAGACTAGCGGGAGGGCCGGGGTACGAGCAGTACTTC. Translation gives CASSQRLAGGPGYEQYF.

The V and J genes are TRBV6-5 and TRBJ1-1; D not resolved. The CDR3 spans 13 residues. Trimming removed 8 bases at V and 10 bases at J, with 20 bases between. Per germline, CDR1 MNHEY and CDR2 SVGAGI. CDR3 sequence reads: CASSYEPGLRAFF. The DNA for the CDR3 is TGTGCCAGCTCCTATGAACCAGGCCTTAGAGCTTTCTTT.

The chain employs TRBV7-2 and TRBJ1-1; the match to TRBD1 covers 8 bases. The CDR3 length is 16 residues. The J segment lost 1 base and the V segment lost 4 bases, leaving 8 bases of the junction unmatched. Germline CDR1 reads SGHTA; CDR2 reads FQGNSA. CDR3 DNA: TGTGCCAGCAGCTCGACCTCAGGGGGCAGGAACACTGAAGCTTTCTTT. This codes for CASSSTSGGRNTEAFF.

The rearrangement joins TRBV5-6 to TRBJ2-7, with TRBD2 identical over 10 bases. Germline CDR1 reads SGHDT; CDR2 reads YYEEEE. The CDR3 consists of 15 residues. Trimming at V came to 2 bases and at J to 0 bases, leaving 2 bases not matched to a gene. DNA for the CDR3: TGTGCCAGCAGCTTCGGACTAGCGGACTCCTACGAGCAGTACTTC. It translates to CASSFGLADSYEQYF.

This chain links TRBV6-2 or TRBV6-3 with TRBJ2-7; 8 bases align to TRBD1. Germline V gene data show CDR1 as MNHEY and CDR2 as SVGEGT. CDR3 length: 14 residues. Losses at the gene ends were 4 bases for V and 6 bases for J; bases not matched to a gene: 8. The CDR3 sequence: CASSSSGGGIEQYF. The CDR3 region has the DNA TGTGCCAGCAGTTCGTCAGGGGGCGGAATCGAGCAGTACTTC.